This TCR beta chain was recorded in a study of vaccination effects on CD4 cells after COVID-19. Some clones are missing from TCRdb's copy, which holds only in-frame ones; the method was immunoSEQ multiplex PCR. This sample yields tens of thousands of clones, of which 75% are seen a single time; around 3.8% belongs to the top ten. Germline V CDR1 and CDR2: SGHTA, FQGNSA. Trimming left V 5 bases short and J 7 bases short, with 15 bases between. This CDR3 spans 14 amino acids. Expansion of antigen-specific CD4+ T cells with viral peptide pools was carried out by the ViraFEST assay before sequencing. Isolating CD4+ T cells followed about 10 days of culture. Neither prior SARS-CoV-2 infection nor positive nucleocapsid antibodies were present in the vaccine recipients. Concerning this clone itself: The antigen remains unidentified.

The sample was CD4+ T cells from PBMCs cultured with HCoV-OC43 spike peptides, taken before COVID-19 vaccination. The subset: HCoV-OC43 spike overlapping peptide pool stimulation. The J gene is TRBJ1-5, the V gene TRBV7-2; a weak D match, TRBD1 (6 bases). This sequence originates from a human donor who received a COVID-19 vaccine. CDR3 in amino acids: CASSKGGAGQPQHF. The CDR3 DNA is TGTGCCAGCAGCAAAGGGGGGGCAGGGCAGCCCCAGCATTTT.